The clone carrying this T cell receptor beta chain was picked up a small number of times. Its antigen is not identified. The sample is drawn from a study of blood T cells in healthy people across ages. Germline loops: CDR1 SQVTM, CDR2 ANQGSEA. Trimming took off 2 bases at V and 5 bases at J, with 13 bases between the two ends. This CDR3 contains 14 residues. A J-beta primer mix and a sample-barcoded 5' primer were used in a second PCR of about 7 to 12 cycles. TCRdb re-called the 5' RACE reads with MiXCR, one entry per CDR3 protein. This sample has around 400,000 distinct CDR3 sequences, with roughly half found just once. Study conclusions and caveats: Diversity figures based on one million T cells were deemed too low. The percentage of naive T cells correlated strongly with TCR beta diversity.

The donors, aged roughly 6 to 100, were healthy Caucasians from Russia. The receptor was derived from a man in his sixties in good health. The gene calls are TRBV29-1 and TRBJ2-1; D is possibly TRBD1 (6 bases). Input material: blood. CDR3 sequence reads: CSVEPTGSHNEQFF. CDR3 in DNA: TGCAGCGTTGAACCTACAGGGAGTCACAATGAGCAGTTCTTC.